The 29 T cell receptor beta chains given below trace back to one sample, sequenced in a study of vaccination and CD4 T cells after COVID-19. Treatment here: approximately nine-day PBMC culture with coronavirus spike peptide pools or control peptides (ViraFEST assay). Researchers used the Oncomine TCR Beta short-read assay to sequence DNA from cultured CD4+ T cells. TCRdb ran MiXCR on the PCR reads and lists one entry per CDR3 protein. Altogether about 4,000 distinct CDR3 sequences are present, 15% to 20% being singletons, with the ten largest covering approximately 22%. These receptors' targets are unknown. Sample: CD4+ T cells from blood, cultured in vitro. These receptors were taken from a human donor who had recovered from COVID-19.

The chain combines TRBV5-1 with TRBJ2-7, with TRBD1 as a possible D gene (6 bases). V was clipped by 4 bases and J by 2 bases, with 19 bases between them. Germline V lookup: CDR1 SGHRS, CDR2 YFSETQ. The CDR3 contains 16 residues. The CDR3 protein is CASSPEGDGGTYEQYF. The CDR3 nucleotides read TGCGCCAGCAGCCCAGAGGGGGACGGTGGGACCTACGAGCAGTACTTC. The full variable domain, completed using reference TRBV5-1 and TRBJ2-7, is KAGVTQTPRYLIKTRGQQVTLSCSPISGHRSVSWYQQTPGQGLQFLFEYFSETQRNKGNFPGRFSGRQFSNSRSEMNVSTLELGDSALYLCASSPEGDGGTYEQYFGPGTRLTVT.

This clonotype was observed once. A much larger clone is a single base away; this may be a read error. The chain employs TRBV6-1 and TRBJ2-5; D is uncertain. The V gene lost 10 bases and the J gene lost 7 bases, with 28 bases spanning the gap. Germline CDR1 and CDR2: MNHNS and SASEGT. The CDR3 contains 16 residues. CDR3 coding DNA: TGTGCCACCGACTTTCAGACCCACCCCGGGCGAGGGACCCAGTACTTC. This encodes CATDFQTHPGRGTQYF.

This clonotype is medium-sized in the sample. The V and J genes are TRBV12-3 or TRBV12-4 and TRBJ1-1; D uncertain. This CDR3 spans 14 amino acids. Trimming left V 5 bases short and J 6 bases short, with 16 bases between. CDR3 nucleotide sequence: TGTGCCAGCAGTGCACTACTCAGAGGCGCTGAAGCTTTCTTT. As protein: CASSALLRGAEAFF.

The chain has TRBV6-1 and TRBJ1-1; D gene ambiguous. V was trimmed by 8 bases and J by 6 bases, leaving 22 bases between them. CDR1 MNHNS and CDR2 SASEGT come from the germline V gene. CDR3 size: 15 residues. The CDR3 region is CASGPLQRISAEAFF. Written as DNA, the CDR3 is TGTGCCAGCGGCCCTCTCCAGAGGATCTCGGCTGAAGCTTTCTTT.

This clonotype was observed a single time. This chain's CDR3 is CASSPPGKRVVETQYF. The CDR3 DNA reads TGTGCCAGCAGCCCACCTGGAAAACGGGTAGTGGAGACCCAGTACTTC. The rearrangement joins TRBV3-1 to TRBJ2-5; D gene ambiguous. The CDR3 is 16 residues long. The V end lost 4 bases, the J end lost 5 bases, and 20 bases lay between the germline ends. Per the germline V gene, CDR1 is LGHDT and CDR2 is YNNKEL (reference sequence).

This sequence joins TRBV5-1 and TRBJ1-3; possibly TRBD1 for D (6 bases). Trimming left V 0 bases short and J 3 bases short, with 7 bases between. Germline V gives CDR1 SGHRS, CDR2 YFSETQ. The CDR3 covers 14 residues. This CDR3 reads CASSLEGVGNTIYF. In DNA form, the CDR3 reads TGCGCCAGCAGCTTGGAGGGGGTTGGAAACACCATATATTTT.

This clonotype turned up a few times. The rearrangement joins TRBV19 to TRBJ1-6, with D unresolved. Per germline, CDR1 LNHDA and CDR2 SQIVND (reference sequence). The CDR3 loop spans 13 amino acids. The ends were cut back, 1 base at V and 9 bases at J, with 7 bases in the middle. The CDR3 bases are TGTGCCAGTAGTATAGGCCGCACTTCACCCCTCCACTTT. Translation gives CASSIGRTSPLHF.

The chain employs TRBV5-1 and TRBJ1-5, with D possibly matching TRBD1 (6 bases). V lost 4 bases, J lost 3 bases, and 14 bases lay in between. The germline V gene has CDR1 SGHRS and CDR2 YFSETQ. This CDR3 spans 15 amino acids. The CDR3 protein is CASSPDTGHNQPQHF. The CDR3 DNA reads TGCGCCAGCAGCCCGGACACAGGGCACAATCAGCCCCAGCATTTT.

The V call is TRBV4-1, the J call TRBJ2-4; 9 bases agree with TRBD2. CDR1 is MGHRA, CDR2 YSYEKL, per germline. Trimming took 0 bases from V and 0 from J; bases not matched to a gene: 9. There are 19 residues in the CDR3. CDR3 sequence reads: CASSQESSGGNLAKNIQYF. DNA for the CDR3: TGCGCCAGCAGCCAAGAATCCAGCGGGGGGAATCTAGCCAAAAACATTCAGTACTTC.

This clonotype was counted between two and nine times. The chain joins TRBV27 to TRBJ2-7; 10 positions match TRBD2. Losses at the gene ends were 10 bases for V and 2 bases for J; bases not matched to a gene: 5. Germline-derived CDR1 and CDR2 are MNHEY and SMNVEV (reference sequence). The CDR3 has 13 residues. The CDR3: CAILAGATYEQYF. The CDR3, as DNA: TGTGCCATCCTAGCGGGGGCTACCTACGAGCAGTACTTC.

This clonotype has a handful of counts. The rearrangement joins TRBV4-1 to TRBJ1-2; 7 nucleotides match TRBD1. V lost 1 base, J lost 4 bases, and 6 bases stayed unmatched. The CDR3 extends over 15 amino acids. Germline CDR1 is MGHRA and CDR2 is YSYEKL. This chain's CDR3 is CASSQVNRGVYGYTF. The CDR3 DNA sequence: TGCGCCAGCAGCCAAGTTAACAGGGGAGTCTATGGCTACACCTTC.

This clonotype showed up just a few times. The chain employs TRBV5-4 and TRBJ2-3; 8 nucleotides line up with TRBD2. Germline V gene sequence: CDR1 SGHNT, CDR2 YYREEE (reference sequence). The CDR3 totals 15 residues. The V gene end was trimmed by 5 bases and the J gene end by 3 bases; junction bases not matched to a gene: 8. This CDR3 reads CASRTGGAWTDTQYF. The CDR3, as DNA: TGTGCCAGCAGGACCGGGGGGGCTTGGACAGATACGCAGTATTTT.

The chain joins TRBV6-1 to TRBJ2-2; the D gene is possibly TRBD1 (5 bases). V was shortened by 6 bases and J by 2 bases, with 16 bases between the two germline ends. Germline V gene sequence: CDR1 MNHNS, CDR2 SASEGT. This CDR3 has 16 amino acids. CDR3 amino acids: CASSSPGGANTGELFF. The DNA of the CDR3 is TGTGCCAGCAGCTCGCCGGGTGGGGCAAACACCGGGGAGCTGTTTTTT.

There are a few counts of this clonotype. The chain is built from TRBV30 and TRBJ2-1; D ambiguous. Trimming removed 1 base at V and 6 bases at J, with 4 bases between. Per the germline V gene, CDR1 is GTSNPN and CDR2 is SVGIG (reference sequence). CDR3 size: 11 residues. As DNA, the CDR3 is TGTGCCTGGAGTGCTCTCAATGAGCAGTTCTTC. It translates to CAWSALNEQFF.

The rearrangement uses TRBV5-1 and TRBJ1-2; 11 nucleotides agree with TRBD1. The germline CDR1 and CDR2 sequences are SGHRS and YFSETQ. The V segment lost 3 bases and the J segment 8 bases; nucleotides outside the gene matches: 6. CDR3 size: 14 residues. The CDR3 coding sequence is TGCGCCAGCAGCTATGGACAGGGGGCGAGGGGCTACACCTTC. As protein: CASSYGQGARGYTF.

This clonotype is judged medium-sized (0.01 to 0.1%). The chain is built from TRBV20-1 and TRBJ2-7; 11 bases are shared with TRBD2. Germline CDR1 is DFQATT and CDR2 is SNEGSKA (reference sequence). The CDR3 is 13 residues long. V lost 6 bases to trimming and J lost 4 bases; unmatched junction nucleotides: 5. The CDR3 here is CSARLAGRYEQYF. CDR3 DNA sequence: TGCAGTGCCCGACTAGCGGGACGGTACGAGCAGTACTTC.

This clonotype appeared a few times. This chain joins TRBV20-1 and TRBJ2-1; 14 bases line up with TRBD2. Germline trimming cut 6 bases from V and 1 base from J; bases unmatched to any gene: 5. There are 16 residues in the CDR3. Germline V gives CDR1 DFQATT, CDR2 SNEGSKA (reference sequence). The CDR3 spells CSAKGLAGASYNEQFF. DNA for the CDR3: TGCAGTGCCAAGGGACTAGCGGGGGCTTCCTACAATGAGCAGTTCTTC.

This chain connects TRBV7-9 to TRBJ2-2; TRBD1 is a possible D gene (6 bases). V dropped 1 base and J dropped 3 bases, with 9 bases sitting between them. Germline V gene sequence: CDR1 SEHNR, CDR2 FQNEAQ (reference sequence). The CDR3 sequence is 15 residues long. The CDR3 DNA is TGTGCCAGCAGCTTAGGGCAGGGGCACACCGGGGAGCTGTTTTTT. Protein: CASSLGQGHTGELFF.

This clonotype was seen only a few times. V gene TRBV12-3 or TRBV12-4 combines with J gene TRBJ1-1; D uncertain. V was cut by 8 bases and J by 0 bases, with 10 bases left in between. The CDR3 totals 13 residues. The DNA of the CDR3 is TGTGCCAGCCAGAGACTCCTGAACACTGAAGCTTTCTTT. Residues: CASQRLLNTEAFF.

By sample share, this clonotype is medium-sized (0.01 to 0.1%). V usage is TRBV30 and J usage is TRBJ1-1; TRBD1 aligns across 11 bases. CDR3 length: 14 amino acids. Germline V gene sequence: CDR1 GTSNPN, CDR2 SVGIG (reference sequence). V was pared by 7 bases and J by 1 base, with 5 bases of the junction left unmatched. The CDR3 reads CASDRGRGNTEAFF. The CDR3 nucleotides are TGTGCCTCGGACAGGGGGCGCGGGAACACTGAAGCTTTCTTT.

This clonotype was counted only a few times. This chain joins TRBV12-3 or TRBV12-4 and TRBJ1-5; 10 positions match TRBD1. This CDR3 is built from 14 residues. V lost 1 base to trimming and J lost 10 bases; unmatched junction nucleotides: 4. CDR3 loop: CASSLGTGGLPQHF. The CDR3 region has the DNA TGTGCCAGCAGTTTAGGGACAGGGGGACTCCCCCAGCATTTT.

CDR3 sequence (DNA): TGTGCCAGCAGAGGGGGGAGTGAGATTCGACAAACCGCTGGGGCCAACGTCCTGACTTTC. It translates to CASRGGSEIRQTAGANVLTF. V gene TRBV6-1 combines with J gene TRBJ2-6, with D perhaps given as TRBD1 or TRBD2 (6 bases each). V shed 6 bases and J shed 2 bases, with 26 bases lying between them. Germline V CDR1 and CDR2: MNHNS, SASEGT. There are 20 residues in the CDR3.

V is TRBV6-1 and J is TRBJ2-2; TRBD1 matches 8 bases. This CDR3 spans 15 amino acids. Germline V gene lookup returns CDR1 MNHNS and CDR2 SASEGT. After removal of 7 bases from V and 0 bases from J, the junction contained 4 bases not matched to a gene. Here the CDR3 DNA reads TGTGCCAGCACCTCGGACAGGGCGAACACCGGGGAGCTGTTTTTT. This translates into CASTSDRANTGELFF.

This clonotype was picked up one time. The rearrangement links TRBV2 to TRBJ2-5, with TRBD2 matching 12 bases. The germline V gene has CDR1 SNHLY and CDR2 FYNNEI. This CDR3 is built from 17 residues. V was pared by 7 bases and J by 3 bases, with 12 bases of the junction left unmatched. The CDR3 reads CASKSPSGGEWEETQYF. For the CDR3, the DNA is TGTGCCAGCAAGTCCCCTAGCGGGGGGGAGTGGGAAGAGACCCAGTACTTC. Full variable domain (rest looked up from reference TRBV2 and TRBJ2-5): EPEVTQTPSHQVTQMGQEVILRCVPISNHLYFYWYRQILGQKVEFLVSFYNNEISEKSEIFDDQFSVERPDGSNFTLKIRSTKLEDSAMYFCASKSPSGGEWEETQYFGPGTRLLVL.

The V gene is TRBV7-8, the J gene TRBJ2-1; 8 nucleotides match TRBD1. CDR1 SGHVS and CDR2 FQNEAQ come from the germline V gene. The length of the CDR3 is 17 residues. V lost 0 bases to trimming and J lost 3 bases; unmatched junction nucleotides: 7. The CDR3 loop is CASSLAFTGGNYNEQFF. The CDR3 DNA is TGTGCCAGCAGCTTAGCGTTCACAGGGGGTAACTACAATGAGCAGTTCTTC.

This clonotype turned up a few times. V gene TRBV6-1 combines with J gene TRBJ1-2; D is unresolved. Trimming removed 6 bases from V and 3 bases from J, with 8 bases in between. Per the germline V gene, CDR1 is MNHNS and CDR2 is SASEGT. The CDR3 runs to 12 residues. CDR3 protein: CASSPSDYGYTF. CDR3 in DNA: TGTGCCAGCAGCCCCTCAGACTATGGCTACACCTTC.

This clonotype was seen only a few times. The chain combines TRBV11-2 with TRBJ2-1; 9 nucleotides match TRBD2. The J segment lost 3 bases and the V segment lost 5 bases, leaving 5 bases of the junction unmatched. The CDR3 covers 15 residues. Looked up from germline, CDR1 is SGHAT and CDR2 is FQNNGV. CDR3 protein: CASSARGGLYNEQFF. The CDR3 DNA reads as TGTGCCAGCAGCGCGCGGGGGGGCCTCTACAATGAGCAGTTCTTC.

This chain joins TRBV6-1 and TRBJ2-7; 7 positions agree with TRBD2. The germline V gene encodes CDR1 MNHNS and CDR2 SASEGT. This CDR3 has 17 residues. V was clipped by 7 bases and J by 0 bases; unmatched bases: 15. The CDR3: CASKAKPSGSSSYEQYF. The CDR3, as DNA: TGTGCCAGCAAAGCGAAGCCTAGCGGTAGTTCCTCCTACGAGCAGTACTTC.

This chain connects TRBV19 to TRBJ2-3; TRBD2 matches at 9 bases. Losses at the gene ends were 5 bases for V and 1 base for J; bases not matched to a gene: 10. Germline-derived CDR1 and CDR2 are LNHDA and SQIVND (reference sequence). The CDR3 is 17 amino acids. CDR3 bases: TGTGCCAGTAGTCCACGCAGCGGGGGGCGTGGCACAGATACGCAGTATTTT. It yields the protein CASSPRSGGRGTDTQYF.